Below, 5 T cell receptor beta chains from the same sample are listed, as sequenced in a study of regulatory T cells in long-lasting Graves disease. Specified time point: persistent/refractory GD, antithyroid drugs over 5 years with positive TRAb. Following extraction of RNA from PBMCs, that RNA was used to make the TCR library. Combining iRepertoire HTBI primers with Arm-PCR of CDR3 regions, the authors built TCR beta libraries. TCRdb re-called the multiplex PCR reads with MiXCR, one entry per CDR3 protein. The sample yields hundreds of thousands of distinct CDR3 sequences, 20% seen once. The sample was peripheral blood mononuclear cells (PBMCs), taken when the disease was refractory, from a patient treated with antithyroid drugs. The origin of the receptors is a female donor with Graves disease.

This clonotype was counted ten times or more. The V and J genes are TRBV29-1 and TRBJ2-7, with D uncertain. The length of the CDR3 is 12 residues. V shed 4 bases and J shed 7 bases, with 14 bases lying between them. Germline V gene sequence: CDR1 SQVTM, CDR2 ANQGSEA. The CDR3 DNA follows: TGCAGCGTTGTCGGCCCATCTGGGGAGCAGTACTTC. It codes for CSVVGPSGEQYF.

J is TRBJ1-2 and V is TRBV5-1; 7 bases are a match to TRBD1. From germline, CDR1 is SGHRS and CDR2 YFSETQ. Trimming removed 2 bases from V and 8 bases from J; junction bases left unmatched: 9. CDR3 length: 14 residues. The CDR3 reads CASSFGGTVNGYTF. DNA of the CDR3: TGCGCCAGCAGCTTTGGGGGGACAGTAAACGGCTACACCTTC.

The gene calls are TRBV28 and TRBJ1-1; D is ambiguous. This CDR3 contains 12 residues. Germline values: CDR1 MDHEN, CDR2 SYDVKM. Trimming removed 5 bases at V and 7 bases at J, with 11 bases between. The CDR3 region is CASSLLHLEAFF. The CDR3 nucleotides read TGTGCCAGCAGTCTCTTACACCTTGAAGCTTTCTTT.

This clonotype has at least ten counts. The chain carries TRBV5-5 and TRBJ2-7; D is unclear. V dropped 0 bases and J dropped 0 bases, with 7 bases sitting between them. The CDR3 is 14 amino acids. Germline V lookup: CDR1 SGHKS, CDR2 YYEKEE (reference sequence). The CDR3 protein is CASSLAPDSYEQYF. The CDR3 DNA is TGTGCCAGCAGCTTGGCCCCAGACTCCTACGAGCAGTACTTC.

This clonotype turned up a few times. V usage is TRBV6-1 and J usage is TRBJ2-2; a possible D gene is TRBD1 (5 bases). The CDR3 has 13 residues. CDR1 and CDR2 from the germline V gene are MNHNS and SASEGT. V was pared by 7 bases and J by 5 bases, with 11 bases between. DNA for the CDR3: TGTGCCAGCATAACCAGGGTTACCGGGGAGCTGTTTTTT. Translation: CASITRVTGELFF.